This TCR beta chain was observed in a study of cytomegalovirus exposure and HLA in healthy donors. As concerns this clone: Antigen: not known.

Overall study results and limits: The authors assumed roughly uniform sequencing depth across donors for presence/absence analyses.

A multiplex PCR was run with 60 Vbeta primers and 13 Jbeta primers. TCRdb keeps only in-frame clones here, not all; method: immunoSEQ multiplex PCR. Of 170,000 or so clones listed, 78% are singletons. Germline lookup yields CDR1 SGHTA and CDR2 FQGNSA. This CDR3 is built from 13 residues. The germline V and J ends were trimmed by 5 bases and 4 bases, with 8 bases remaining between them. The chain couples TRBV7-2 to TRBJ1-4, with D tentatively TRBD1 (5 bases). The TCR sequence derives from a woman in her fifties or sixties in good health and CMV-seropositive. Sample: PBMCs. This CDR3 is CASSPDINEKLFF. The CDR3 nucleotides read TGTGCCAGCAGCCCGGACATTAATGAAAAACTGTTTTTT.